This T cell receptor beta chain was sequenced in a study of Graves' ophthalmopathy and Graves' hyperthyroidism. RNA transcripts served as template for amplifying TCR beta CDR3 sequences. First-round RT-PCR relied on HTBI primers, and a second-round multiplex PCR came next. A single record per CDR3 protein comes from TCRdb applying MiXCR to the multiplex PCR reads. The data hold a few hundred thousand distinct CDR3 sequences, with roughly a sixth observed a single time. The sample holds many counts of this clonotype. Germline V CDR1 and CDR2: LNHDA, SQIVND (reference sequence). V trimming: 8 bases; J trimming: 0 bases; junction bases outside the gene matches: 4. The CDR3 is 15 amino acids.

The chain has TRBV19 and TRBJ2-3, with 11 bases identical to TRBD2. The sequenced sample was peripheral blood. This clonotype was obtained from an adult man with Graves' ophthalmopathy. CDR3 DNA: TGTGCCAGTTCTGGGACTAGCGGTAGCACAGATACGCAGTATTTT. Its protein is CASSGTSGSTDTQYF.